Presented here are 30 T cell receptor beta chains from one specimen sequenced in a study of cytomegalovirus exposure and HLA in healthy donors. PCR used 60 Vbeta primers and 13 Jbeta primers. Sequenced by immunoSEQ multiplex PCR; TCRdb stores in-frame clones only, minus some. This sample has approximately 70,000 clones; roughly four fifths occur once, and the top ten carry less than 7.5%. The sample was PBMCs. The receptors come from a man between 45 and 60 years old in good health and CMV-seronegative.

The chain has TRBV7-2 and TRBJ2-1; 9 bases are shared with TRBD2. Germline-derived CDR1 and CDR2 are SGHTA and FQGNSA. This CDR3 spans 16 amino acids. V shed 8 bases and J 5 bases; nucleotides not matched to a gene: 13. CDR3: CASFYYSGSGNNEQFF. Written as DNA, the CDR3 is TGTGCCAGCTTCTACTATAGCGGGAGCGGAAACAATGAGCAGTTCTTC.

The CDR3 nucleotides read TGTGCCAGCAGACGACAGGGGGCTTCACCCCTCCACTTT. Protein: CASRRQGASPLHF. This rearrangement joins TRBV6-5 to TRBJ1-6; 10 nucleotides match TRBD1. The CDR3 runs 13 residues. Germline V gene sequence: CDR1 MNHEY, CDR2 SVGAGI. Losses at the gene ends were 6 bases for V and 9 bases for J; bases not matched to a gene: 2.

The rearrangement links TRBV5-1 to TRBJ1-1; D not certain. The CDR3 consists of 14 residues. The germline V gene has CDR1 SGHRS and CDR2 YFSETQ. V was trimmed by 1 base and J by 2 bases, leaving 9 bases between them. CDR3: CASSLLTENTEAFF. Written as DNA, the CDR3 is TGCGCCAGCAGCTTGCTCACAGAAAACACTGAAGCTTTCTTT.

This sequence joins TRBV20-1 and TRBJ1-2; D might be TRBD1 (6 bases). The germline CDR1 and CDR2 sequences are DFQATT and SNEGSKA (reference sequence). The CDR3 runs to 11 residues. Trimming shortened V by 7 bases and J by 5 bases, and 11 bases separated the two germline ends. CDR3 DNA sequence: TGCAGTGAGGACAGAGTTTATGGCTACACCTTC. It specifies CSEDRVYGYTF.

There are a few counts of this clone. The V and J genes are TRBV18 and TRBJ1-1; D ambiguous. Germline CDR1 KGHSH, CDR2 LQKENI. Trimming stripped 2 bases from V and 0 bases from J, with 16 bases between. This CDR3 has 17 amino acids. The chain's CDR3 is CASSPGILQRMNTEAFF. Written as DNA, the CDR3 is TGTGCCAGCTCACCAGGAATCTTACAGAGAATGAACACTGAAGCTTTCTTT.

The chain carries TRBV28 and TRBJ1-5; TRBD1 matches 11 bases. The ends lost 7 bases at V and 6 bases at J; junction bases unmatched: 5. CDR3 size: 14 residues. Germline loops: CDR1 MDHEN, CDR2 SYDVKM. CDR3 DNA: TGTGCCAGCACTAGGACAGGGGGCACTCAGCCCCAGCATTTT. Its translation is CASTRTGGTQPQHF.

The chain's CDR3 is CASSLQGIGEKLFF. CDR3 nucleotide sequence: TGTGCCAGCAGTTTACAGGGTATAGGTGAAAAACTGTTTTTT. The chain combines TRBV27 with TRBJ1-4; D might be TRBD1 (5 bases). Trimming cost V 2 bases and J 7 bases, with 11 bases left between them. Germline CDR1 MNHEY, CDR2 SMNVEV (reference sequence). The CDR3 length is 14 residues.

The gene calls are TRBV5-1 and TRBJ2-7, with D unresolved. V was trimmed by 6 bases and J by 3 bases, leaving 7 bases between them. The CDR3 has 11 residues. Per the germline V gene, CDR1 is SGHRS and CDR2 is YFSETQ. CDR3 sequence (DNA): TGCGCCAGCACCGACAACTACGAGCAGTACTTC. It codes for CASTDNYEQYF.

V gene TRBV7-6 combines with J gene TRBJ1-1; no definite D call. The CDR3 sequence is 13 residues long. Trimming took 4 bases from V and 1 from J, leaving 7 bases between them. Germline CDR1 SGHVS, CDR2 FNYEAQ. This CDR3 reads CASSSGRNTEAFF. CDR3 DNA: TGTGCCAGCAGCTCAGGTCGGAACACTGAAGCTTTCTTT.

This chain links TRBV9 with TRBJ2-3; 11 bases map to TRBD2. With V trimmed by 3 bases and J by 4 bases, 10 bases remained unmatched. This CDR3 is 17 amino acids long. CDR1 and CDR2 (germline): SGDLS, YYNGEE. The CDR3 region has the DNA TGTGCCAGCAGCGGGATAGCGGGGGGGAACAGGGCAGATACGCAGTATTTT. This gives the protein CASSGIAGGNRADTQYF.

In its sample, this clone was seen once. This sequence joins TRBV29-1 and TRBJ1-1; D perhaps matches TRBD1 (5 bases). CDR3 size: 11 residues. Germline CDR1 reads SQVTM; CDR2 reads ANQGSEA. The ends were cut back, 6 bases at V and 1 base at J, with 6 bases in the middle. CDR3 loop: CSVDRNTEAFF. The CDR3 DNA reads TGCAGCGTAGACAGGAACACTGAAGCTTTCTTT. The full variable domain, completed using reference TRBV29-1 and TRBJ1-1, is SAVISQKPSRDICQRGTSLTIQCQVDSQVTMMFWYRQQPGQSLTLIATANQGSEATYESGFVIDKFPISRPNLTFSTLTVSNMSPEDSSIYLCSVDRNTEAFFGQGTRLTVV.

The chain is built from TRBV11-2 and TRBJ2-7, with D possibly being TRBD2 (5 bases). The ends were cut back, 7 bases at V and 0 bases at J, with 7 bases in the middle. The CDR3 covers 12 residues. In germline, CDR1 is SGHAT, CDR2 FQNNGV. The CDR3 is CASTRGSYEQYF. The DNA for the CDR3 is TGTGCCAGCACCCGGGGCTCCTACGAGCAGTACTTC.

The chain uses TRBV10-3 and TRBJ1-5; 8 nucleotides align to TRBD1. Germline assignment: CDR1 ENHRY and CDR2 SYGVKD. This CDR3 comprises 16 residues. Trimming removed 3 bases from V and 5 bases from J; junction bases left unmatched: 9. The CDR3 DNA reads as TGTGCCATCAGTGAATCACACGTGACAGGGGATCAGCCCCAGCATTTT. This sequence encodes CAISESHVTGDQPQHF.

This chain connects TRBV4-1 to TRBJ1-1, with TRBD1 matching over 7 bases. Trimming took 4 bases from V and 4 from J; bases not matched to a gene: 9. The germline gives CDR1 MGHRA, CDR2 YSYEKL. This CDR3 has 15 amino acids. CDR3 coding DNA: TGCGCCAGCAGCCGCCGGGACAGCCGTGGCACTGAAGCTTTCTTT. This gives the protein CASSRRDSRGTEAFF.

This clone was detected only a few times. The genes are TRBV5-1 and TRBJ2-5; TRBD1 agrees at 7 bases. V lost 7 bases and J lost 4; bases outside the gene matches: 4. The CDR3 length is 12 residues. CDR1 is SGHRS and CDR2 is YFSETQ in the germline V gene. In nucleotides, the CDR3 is TGCGCCAGCGGGCGGACAGGAGAGACCCAGTACTTC. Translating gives CASGRTGETQYF.

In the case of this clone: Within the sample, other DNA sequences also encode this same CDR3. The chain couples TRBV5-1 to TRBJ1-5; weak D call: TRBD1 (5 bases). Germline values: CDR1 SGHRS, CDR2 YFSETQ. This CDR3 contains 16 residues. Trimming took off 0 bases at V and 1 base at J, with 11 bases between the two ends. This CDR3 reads CASSLEGGASNQPQHF. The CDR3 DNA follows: TGCGCCAGCAGCTTGGAAGGAGGGGCAAGCAATCAGCCCCAGCATTTT.

The CDR3 sequence is CASSRGLAGGTDTQYF. The CDR3 nucleotides are TGTGCCAGCAGCCGGGGACTAGCGGGGGGCACAGATACGCAGTATTTT. The V gene is TRBV14, the J gene TRBJ2-3, with 14 positions matching TRBD2. Germline V lookup: CDR1 SGHDN, CDR2 FVKESK. The CDR3 is made up of 16 amino acids. Germline trimming cut 4 bases from V and 1 base from J; bases unmatched to any gene: 1.

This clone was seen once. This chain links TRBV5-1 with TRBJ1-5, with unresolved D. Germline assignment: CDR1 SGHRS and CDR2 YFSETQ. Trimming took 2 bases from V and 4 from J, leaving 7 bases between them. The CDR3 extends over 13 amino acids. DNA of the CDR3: TGCGCCAGCAGCTTCGGTAGTAATCAGCCCCAGCATTTT. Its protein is CASSFGSNQPQHF. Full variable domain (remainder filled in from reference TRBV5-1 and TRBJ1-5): KAGVTQTPRYLIKTRGQQVTLSCSPISGHRSVSWYQQTPGQGLQFLFEYFSETQRNKGNFPGRFSGRQFSNSRSEMNVSTLELGDSALYLCASSFGSNQPQHFGDGTRLSIL.

The CDR3 DNA reads as TGCGCCAGCAGCACGGACAGGGGAGTTGAAGCTTTCTTT. It is translated as CASSTDRGVEAFF. V and J are TRBV5-1 and TRBJ1-1; TRBD1 matches 9 bases. V shed 4 bases and J 7 bases; nucleotides not matched to a gene: 5. The CDR3 sequence is 13 residues long. CDR1 SGHRS and CDR2 YFSETQ come from the germline V gene.

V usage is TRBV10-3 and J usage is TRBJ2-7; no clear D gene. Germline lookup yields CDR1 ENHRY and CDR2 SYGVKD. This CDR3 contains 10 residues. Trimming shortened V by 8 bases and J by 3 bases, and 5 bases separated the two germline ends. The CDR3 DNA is TGTGCCATCGGAGACTACGAGCAGTACTTC. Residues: CAIGDYEQYF.

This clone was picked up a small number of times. The CDR3 nucleotides read TGCGCCAGCAGAACAGGGGGCTCTGGAAACACCATATATTTT. This gives the protein CASRTGGSGNTIYF. The genes are TRBV5-1 and TRBJ1-3, with 8 positions matching TRBD1. Germline V lookup: CDR1 SGHRS, CDR2 YFSETQ. The CDR3 is 14 amino acids. Trimming removed 5 bases from V and 0 bases from J; junction bases left unmatched: 1.

The CDR3 sequence is CASSPQAGARNSPLHF. The DNA of the CDR3 is TGTGCCAGCAGCCCGCAGGCAGGGGCACGTAATTCACCCCTCCACTTT. The gene calls are TRBV7-8 and TRBJ1-6; D might be TRBD1 (6 bases). The germline CDR1 and CDR2 sequences are SGHVS and FQNEAQ. The CDR3 is made up of 16 amino acids. With 5 bases removed from V and 6 bases from J, the gap between germline ends came to 17 bases.

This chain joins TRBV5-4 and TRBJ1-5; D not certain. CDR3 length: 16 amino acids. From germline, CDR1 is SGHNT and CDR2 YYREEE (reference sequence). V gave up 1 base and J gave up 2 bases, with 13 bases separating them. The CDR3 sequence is CASSLSPWAGNQPQHF. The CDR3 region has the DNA TGTGCCAGCAGCTTGTCTCCGTGGGCAGGCAATCAGCCCCAGCATTTT. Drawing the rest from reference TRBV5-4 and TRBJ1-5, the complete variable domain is ETGVTQSPTHLIKTRGQQVTLRCSSQSGHNTVSWYQQALGQGPQFIFQYYREEENGRGNFPPRFSGLQFPNYSSELNVNALELDDSALYLCASSLSPWAGNQPQHFGDGTRLSIL.

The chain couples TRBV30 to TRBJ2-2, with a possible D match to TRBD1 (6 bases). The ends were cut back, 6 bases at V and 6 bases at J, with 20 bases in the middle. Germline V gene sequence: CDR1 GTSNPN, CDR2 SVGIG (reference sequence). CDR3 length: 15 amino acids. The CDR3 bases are TGTGCCTGCCCCTCCCGCGACAGGCGGGCCGGGGAGCTGTTTTTT. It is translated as CACPSRDRRAGELFF.

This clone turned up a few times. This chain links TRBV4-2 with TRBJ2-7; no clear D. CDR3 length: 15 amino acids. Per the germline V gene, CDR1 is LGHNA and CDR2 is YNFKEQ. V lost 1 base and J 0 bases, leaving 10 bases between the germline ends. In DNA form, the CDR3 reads TGTGCCAGCAGCCAAGCCCCCGACTTCTCCTACGAGCAGTACTTC. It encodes CASSQAPDFSYEQYF.

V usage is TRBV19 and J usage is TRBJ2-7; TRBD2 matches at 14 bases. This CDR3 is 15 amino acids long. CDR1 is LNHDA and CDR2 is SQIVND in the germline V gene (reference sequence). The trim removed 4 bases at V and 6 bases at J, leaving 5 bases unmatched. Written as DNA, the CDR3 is TGTGCCAGTAGTACCGGGACTAGCGGGAGACGCGAGCAGTACTTC. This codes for CASSTGTSGRREQYF.

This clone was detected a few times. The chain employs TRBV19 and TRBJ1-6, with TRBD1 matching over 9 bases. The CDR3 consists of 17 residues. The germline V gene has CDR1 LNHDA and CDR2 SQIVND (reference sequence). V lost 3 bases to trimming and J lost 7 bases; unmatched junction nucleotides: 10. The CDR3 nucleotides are TGTGCCAGTAGTATTGCAACCGGGACAGGGAAAAATTCACCCCTCCACTTT. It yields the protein CASSIATGTGKNSPLHF.

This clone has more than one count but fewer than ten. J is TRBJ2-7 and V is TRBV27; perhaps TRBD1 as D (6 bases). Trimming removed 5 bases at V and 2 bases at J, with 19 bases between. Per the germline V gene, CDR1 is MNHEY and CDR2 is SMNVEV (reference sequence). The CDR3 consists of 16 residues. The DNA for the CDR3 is TGTGCCAGCAGTCCCTCGGGACAACTGGGGACCTACGAGCAGTACTTC. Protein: CASSPSGQLGTYEQYF.

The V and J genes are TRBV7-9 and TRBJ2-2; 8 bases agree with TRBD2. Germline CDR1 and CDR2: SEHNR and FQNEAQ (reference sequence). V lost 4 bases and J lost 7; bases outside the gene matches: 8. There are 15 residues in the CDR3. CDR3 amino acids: CASSSLGGAGGELFF. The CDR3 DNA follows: TGTGCCAGCAGCTCTCTCGGGGGGGCTGGCGGGGAGCTGTTTTTT.

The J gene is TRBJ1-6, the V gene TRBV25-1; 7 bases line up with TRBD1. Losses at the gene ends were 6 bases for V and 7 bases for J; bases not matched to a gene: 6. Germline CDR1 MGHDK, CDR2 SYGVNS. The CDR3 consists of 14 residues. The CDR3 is CASSFDRENSPLHF. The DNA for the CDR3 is TGTGCCAGCAGCTTTGACAGGGAGAATTCACCCCTCCACTTT.